These T cell receptor beta chains were read from a single sample in a study of blood T cell repertoires in COVID-19. Measured with immunoSEQ multiplex PCR; TCRdb has only the in-frame clones, and not every one. This sample has about 130,000 clones, with about nine tenths found just once. Sequencing was carried out using peripheral blood. These receptors all stem from a woman in her sixties or seventies with COVID-19, enrolled during active disease. CDR3s include the opening cysteine and the closing phenylalanine or tryptophan. Fields, in order: D gene, J gene, V gene, clone size, CDR3 DNA, CDR3 protein. The D gene is left open where the match is weak. Size is stated for part of the rows, as once, few or many counts, or as a class when the clone is expanded.

d_call: NA
j_call: TRBJ1-3
v_call: TRBV19
clone_size: NA
cdr3_nt: TGTGCCAGTAGTCGGGATGGATCTGGAAACACCATATATTTT
cdr3_aa: CASSRDGSGNTIYF

d_call: NA
j_call: TRBJ2-7
v_call: TRBV9
clone_size: NA
cdr3_nt: TGTGCCAGCAGTCCCAGTTCAGTCTCCTACGAGCAGTACTTC
cdr3_aa: CASSPSSVSYEQYF

d_call: TRBD2
j_call: TRBJ2-1
v_call: TRBV7-8
clone_size: NA
cdr3_nt: TGTGCCAGCAGCCCGGGGGGGCAAGAGCAGTTCTTC
cdr3_aa: CASSPGGQEQFF

d_call: NA
j_call: TRBJ1-5
v_call: TRBV2
clone_size: once
cdr3_nt: TGTGCCAGCAGGGGAGGGGCCAATCAGCCCCAGCATTTT
cdr3_aa: CASRGGANQPQHF

d_call: TRBD1
j_call: TRBJ1-5
v_call: TRBV6-5
clone_size: NA
cdr3_nt: TGTGCCAGCAGCCCCGGGACAGGGATAAATCAGCCCCAGCATTTT
cdr3_aa: CASSPGTGINQPQHF

d_call: TRBD2
j_call: TRBJ2-3
v_call: TRBV7-9
clone_size: NA
cdr3_nt: TGTGCCAGCTCCGGGGGGTCTAGCACAGATACGCAGTATTTT
cdr3_aa: CASSGGSSTDTQYF

d_call: NA
j_call: TRBJ2-5
v_call: TRBV6-5
clone_size: few
cdr3_nt: TGTGCCAGTCTTCGGACAGGAGGGCTTGAAGAGACCCAGTACTTC
cdr3_aa: CASLRTGGLEETQYF

d_call: NA
j_call: TRBJ1-2
v_call: TRBV20-1
clone_size: NA
cdr3_nt: TGCAGTGCGCATCAGGTTGGCTACACCTTC
cdr3_aa: CSAHQVGYTF

d_call: NA
j_call: TRBJ1-1
v_call: TRBV12-3/TRBV12-4
clone_size: once
cdr3_nt: TGTGCCAGCAGGGCCGGTAGCCCTGAAGCTTTCTTT
cdr3_aa: CASRAGSPEAFF

d_call: NA
j_call: TRBJ1-2
v_call: TRBV5-6
clone_size: NA
cdr3_nt: TGTGCCAGCAGCGCCACCACGGGCAGGGCCCACGTCTATGGCTACACCTTC
cdr3_aa: CASSATTGRAHVYGYTF

d_call: TRBD1
j_call: TRBJ1-6
v_call: TRBV6-5
clone_size: NA
cdr3_nt: TGTGCCAGCAGCCAGGTTCAGGGGGATGACTCACCCCTCCACTTT
cdr3_aa: CASSQVQGDDSPLHF

d_call: NA
j_call: TRBJ1-6
v_call: TRBV4-1
clone_size: few
cdr3_nt: TGCGCCAGCAGCCAAGAGGACTCGACGGCACCCCTCCACTTT
cdr3_aa: CASSQEDSTAPLHF

d_call: NA
j_call: TRBJ1-2
v_call: TRBV19
clone_size: NA
cdr3_nt: TGTGCCAGTACCACTCCGGGGGATGGCTACACCTTC
cdr3_aa: CASTTPGDGYTF

d_call: TRBD1
j_call: TRBJ1-5
v_call: TRBV5-1
clone_size: NA
cdr3_nt: TGCGCCAGCAGCCCACAGGGGAATCAGCCCCAGCATTTT
cdr3_aa: CASSPQGNQPQHF

d_call: NA
j_call: TRBJ2-7
v_call: TRBV10-2
clone_size: NA
cdr3_nt: TGCGCCAGCAGTGAGGCGGCGGGACGTCCCTACGAGCAGTACTTC
cdr3_aa: CASSEAAGRPYEQYF

d_call: NA
j_call: TRBJ1-6
v_call: TRBV25-1
clone_size: once
cdr3_nt: TGTGCCAGCAGTGAATATCTGGCGGATAATAATTCACCCCTCCACTTT
cdr3_aa: CASSEYLADNNSPLHF

d_call: NA
j_call: TRBJ1-1
v_call: TRBV7-9
clone_size: NA
cdr3_nt: TGTGCCAGCAGCGACGGGGGGAACACTGAAGCTTTCTTT
cdr3_aa: CASSDGGNTEAFF

d_call: NA
j_call: TRBJ1-1
v_call: TRBV18
clone_size: few
cdr3_nt: TGTGCCAGCTCACCCGCGACAGTAGTCAAGGCTTTCTTT
cdr3_aa: CASSPATVVKAFF

d_call: TRBD1
j_call: TRBJ2-1
v_call: TRBV6-2/TRBV6-3
clone_size: few
cdr3_nt: TGTGCCAGCAGTAGGGGGGACAGGGGGTCGGATGAGCAGTTCTTC
cdr3_aa: CASSRGDRGSDEQFF

d_call: NA
j_call: TRBJ1-1
v_call: TRBV27
clone_size: NA
cdr3_nt: TGTGCCAGCAGTCCGGGGGAGGGCACTGAAGCTTTCTTT
cdr3_aa: CASSPGEGTEAFF

d_call: TRBD1
j_call: TRBJ1-2
v_call: TRBV10-3
clone_size: NA
cdr3_nt: TGTGCCATCAGTGAGTCGAGGGGGCGCGGGTTCTATGGCTACACCTTC
cdr3_aa: CAISESRGRGFYGYTF

d_call: TRBD1
j_call: TRBJ2-2
v_call: TRBV29-1
clone_size: NA
cdr3_nt: TGCAGCGTTGATCAGGGGGCACACACCGGGGAGCTGTTTTTT
cdr3_aa: CSVDQGAHTGELFF

d_call: TRBD1
j_call: TRBJ2-4
v_call: TRBV5-4
clone_size: NA
cdr3_nt: TGTGCCAGCAGCCAAGGGACAGGAGTAGCCAAAAACATTCAGTACTTC
cdr3_aa: CASSQGTGVAKNIQYF

d_call: TRBD2
j_call: TRBJ2-3
v_call: TRBV10-3
clone_size: NA
cdr3_nt: TGTGCCATCAGTGAGTCAGAGCGGGGGGCCGCAGATACGCAGTATTTT
cdr3_aa: CAISESERGAADTQYF

d_call: NA
j_call: TRBJ1-6
v_call: TRBV5-4
clone_size: NA
cdr3_nt: TGTGCCAGCAGCAACAGGGATTCCTATAATTCACCCCTCCACTTT
cdr3_aa: CASSNRDSYNSPLHF

d_call: TRBD1
j_call: TRBJ1-5
v_call: TRBV25-1
clone_size: NA
cdr3_nt: TGTGCCAGCAGTGAACTCCGGGACAGGGGGCTGGTCTGTCAGCCCCAGCATTTT
cdr3_aa: CASSELRDRGLVCQPQHF

d_call: TRBD1
j_call: TRBJ1-2
v_call: TRBV5-1
clone_size: NA
cdr3_nt: TGCGCCAGCAGCTTGTTGGTGGTCGGGACAGGGGACGGCTACACCTTC
cdr3_aa: CASSLLVVGTGDGYTF

d_call: NA
j_call: TRBJ2-1
v_call: TRBV5-4
clone_size: NA
cdr3_nt: TGTGCCAGCAGCCCCAGCCTACAGGGCAATGAGCAGTTCTTC
cdr3_aa: CASSPSLQGNEQFF

d_call: NA
j_call: TRBJ1-2
v_call: TRBV7-9
clone_size: once
cdr3_nt: TGTGCCAGCAGCTACAGGGATATCTATGGCTACACCTTC
cdr3_aa: CASSYRDIYGYTF

d_call: TRBD1
j_call: TRBJ1-4
v_call: TRBV5-6
clone_size: NA
cdr3_nt: TGTGCCAGCGGGGGGACAGTTAGCGAAAAACTGTTTTTT
cdr3_aa: CASGGTVSEKLFF

d_call: TRBD1
j_call: TRBJ1-2
v_call: TRBV2
clone_size: NA
cdr3_nt: TGTGCCAGCAGTGAAAGGGGGCCCCGGGACAGGTCGGGCTATGGCTACACCTTC
cdr3_aa: CASSERGPRDRSGYGYTF

d_call: TRBD1
j_call: TRBJ1-5
v_call: TRBV19
clone_size: NA
cdr3_nt: TGTGCCAGTAGTAAAGGGACAGGGGCGAATCAGCCCCAGCATTTT
cdr3_aa: CASSKGTGANQPQHF

d_call: NA
j_call: TRBJ1-3
v_call: TRBV30
clone_size: few
cdr3_nt: TGTGCCTGGAGGGGGGGGGACTTTGGAAACACCATATATTTT
cdr3_aa: CAWRGGDFGNTIYF

d_call: NA
j_call: TRBJ2-2
v_call: TRBV10-3
clone_size: NA
cdr3_nt: TGTGCCATCAGTGGGGCGAGGCAGGGTAACACCGGGGAGCTGTTTTTT
cdr3_aa: CAISGARQGNTGELFF

d_call: NA
j_call: TRBJ1-1
v_call: TRBV28
clone_size: NA
cdr3_nt: TGTGCCAGCAGTTTATTCGGGACAACTGAAGCTTTCTTT
cdr3_aa: CASSLFGTTEAFF

d_call: NA
j_call: TRBJ1-4
v_call: TRBV19
clone_size: NA
cdr3_nt: TGTGCCAGTAGTATTTCCGGGGCAACTAATGAAAAACTGTTTTTT
cdr3_aa: CASSISGATNEKLFF

d_call: TRBD2
j_call: TRBJ2-3
v_call: TRBV5-1
clone_size: NA
cdr3_nt: TGCGCCGTACGAACCCGAGCGGGGGGGCCCGAATTGACTAGCACAGATACGCAGTATTTT
cdr3_aa: CAVRTRAGGPELTSTDTQYF